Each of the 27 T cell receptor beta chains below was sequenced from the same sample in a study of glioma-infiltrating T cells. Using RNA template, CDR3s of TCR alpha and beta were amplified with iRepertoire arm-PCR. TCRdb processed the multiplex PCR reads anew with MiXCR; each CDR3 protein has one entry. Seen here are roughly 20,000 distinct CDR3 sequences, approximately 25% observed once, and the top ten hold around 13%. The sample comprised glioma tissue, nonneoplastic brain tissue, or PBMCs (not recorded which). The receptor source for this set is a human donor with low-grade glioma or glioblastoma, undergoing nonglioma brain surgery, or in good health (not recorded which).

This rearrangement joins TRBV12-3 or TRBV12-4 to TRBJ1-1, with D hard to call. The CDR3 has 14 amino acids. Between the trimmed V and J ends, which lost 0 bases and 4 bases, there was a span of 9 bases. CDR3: CASSLAGISTEAFF. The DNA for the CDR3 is TGTGCCAGCAGTTTAGCGGGGATTAGCACTGAAGCTTTCTTT.

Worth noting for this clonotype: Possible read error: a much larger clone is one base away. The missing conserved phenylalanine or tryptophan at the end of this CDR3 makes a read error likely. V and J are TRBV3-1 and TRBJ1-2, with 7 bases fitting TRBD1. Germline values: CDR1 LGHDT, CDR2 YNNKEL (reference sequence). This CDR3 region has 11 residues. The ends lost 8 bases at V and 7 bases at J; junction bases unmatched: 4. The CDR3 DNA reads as TGTGCCAGCCAGGGGGGTGGTGGCTACACCTAC. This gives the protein CASQGGGGYTY.

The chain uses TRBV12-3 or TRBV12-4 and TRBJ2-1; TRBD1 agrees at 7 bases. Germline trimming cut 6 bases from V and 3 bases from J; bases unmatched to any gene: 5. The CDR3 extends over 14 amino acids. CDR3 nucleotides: TGTGCCAGCAGACCGGGACAGTTCTACAATGAGCAGTTCTTC. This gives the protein CASRPGQFYNEQFF.

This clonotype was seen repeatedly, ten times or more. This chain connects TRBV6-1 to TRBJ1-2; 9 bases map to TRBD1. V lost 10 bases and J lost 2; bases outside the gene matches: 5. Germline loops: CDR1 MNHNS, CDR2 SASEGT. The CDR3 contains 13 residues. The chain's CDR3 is CATQGAENYGYTF. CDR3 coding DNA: TGTGCCACACAGGGGGCTGAGAACTATGGCTACACCTTC.

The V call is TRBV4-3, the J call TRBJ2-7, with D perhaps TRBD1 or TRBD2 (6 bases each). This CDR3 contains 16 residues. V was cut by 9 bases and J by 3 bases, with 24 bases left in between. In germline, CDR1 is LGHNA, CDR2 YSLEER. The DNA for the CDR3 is TGCGCCAGTAAAGGAGGGGGGCCCGGCGGGTTCTACGAGCAGTACTTC. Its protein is CASKGGGPGGFYEQYF.

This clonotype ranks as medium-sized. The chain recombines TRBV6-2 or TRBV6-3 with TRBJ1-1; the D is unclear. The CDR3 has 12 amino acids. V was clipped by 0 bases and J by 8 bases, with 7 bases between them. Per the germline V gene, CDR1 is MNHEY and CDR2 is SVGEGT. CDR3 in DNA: TGTGCCAGCAGTTACTCCACGTCAGAAGCTTTCTTT. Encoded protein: CASSYSTSEAFF.

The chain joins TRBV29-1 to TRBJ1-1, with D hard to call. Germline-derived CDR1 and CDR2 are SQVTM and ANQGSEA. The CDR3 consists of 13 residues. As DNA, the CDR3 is TGCAACGTGTATGGGCAAGGAGACACTGAAGCTTTCTTT. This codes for CNVYGQGDTEAFF.

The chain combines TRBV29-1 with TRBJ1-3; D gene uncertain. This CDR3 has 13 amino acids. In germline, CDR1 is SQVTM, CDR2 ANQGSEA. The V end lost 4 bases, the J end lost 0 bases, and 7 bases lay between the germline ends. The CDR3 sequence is CSVAGISGNTIYF. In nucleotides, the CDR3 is TGCAGCGTTGCTGGGATCTCTGGAAACACCATATATTTT.

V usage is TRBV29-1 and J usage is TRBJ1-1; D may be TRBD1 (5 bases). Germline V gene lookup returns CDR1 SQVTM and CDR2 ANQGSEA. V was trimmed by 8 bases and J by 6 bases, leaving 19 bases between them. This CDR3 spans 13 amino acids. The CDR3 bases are TGCAGCACACAACCCGGGGGGAAGGCTGAAGCTTTCTTT. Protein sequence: CSTQPGGKAEAFF.

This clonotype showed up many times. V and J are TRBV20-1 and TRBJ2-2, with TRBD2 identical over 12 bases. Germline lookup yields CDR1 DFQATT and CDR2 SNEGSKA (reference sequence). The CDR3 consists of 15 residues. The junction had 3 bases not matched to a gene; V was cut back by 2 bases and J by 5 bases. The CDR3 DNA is TGCAGTGCTAGACCTAGCGGGGGGGGAACCGGGGAGCTGTTTTTT. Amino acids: CSARPSGGGTGELFF.

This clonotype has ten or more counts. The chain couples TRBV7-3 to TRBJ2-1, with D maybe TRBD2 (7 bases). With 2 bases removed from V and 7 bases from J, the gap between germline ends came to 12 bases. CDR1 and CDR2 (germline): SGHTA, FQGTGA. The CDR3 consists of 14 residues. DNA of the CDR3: TGTGCCAGCAGCTTACCGGGGGGCCGGAATGAGCAGTTCTTC. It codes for CASSLPGGRNEQFF.

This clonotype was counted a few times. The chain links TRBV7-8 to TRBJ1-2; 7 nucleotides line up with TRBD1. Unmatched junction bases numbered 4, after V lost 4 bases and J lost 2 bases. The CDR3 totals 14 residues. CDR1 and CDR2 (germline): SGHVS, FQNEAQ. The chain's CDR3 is CASSSTGYNYGYTF. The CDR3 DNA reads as TGTGCCAGCAGCTCGACAGGGTACAACTATGGCTACACCTTC.

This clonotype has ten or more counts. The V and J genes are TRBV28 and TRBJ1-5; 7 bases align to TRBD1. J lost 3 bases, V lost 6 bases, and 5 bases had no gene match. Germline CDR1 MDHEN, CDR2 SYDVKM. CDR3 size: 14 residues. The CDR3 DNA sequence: TGTGCCAGCAGACAGGACAGGCTCAATCAGCCCCAGCATTTT. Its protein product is CASRQDRLNQPQHF.

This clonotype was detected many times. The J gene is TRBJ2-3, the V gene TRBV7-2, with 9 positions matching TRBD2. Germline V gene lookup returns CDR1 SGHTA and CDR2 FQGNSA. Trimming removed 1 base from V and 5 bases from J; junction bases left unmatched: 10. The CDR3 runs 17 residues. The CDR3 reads CASSLDSSGIVGDTQYF. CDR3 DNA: TGTGCCAGCAGCTTAGACTCTAGCGGGATTGTAGGAGATACGCAGTATTTT.

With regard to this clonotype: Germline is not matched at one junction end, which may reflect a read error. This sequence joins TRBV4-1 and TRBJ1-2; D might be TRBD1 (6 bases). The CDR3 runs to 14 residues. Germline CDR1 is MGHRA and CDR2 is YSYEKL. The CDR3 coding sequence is TGCGCCATCAGCCATGTTGGGACAAACTATGGCTACACCTTC. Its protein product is CAISHVGTNYGYTF.

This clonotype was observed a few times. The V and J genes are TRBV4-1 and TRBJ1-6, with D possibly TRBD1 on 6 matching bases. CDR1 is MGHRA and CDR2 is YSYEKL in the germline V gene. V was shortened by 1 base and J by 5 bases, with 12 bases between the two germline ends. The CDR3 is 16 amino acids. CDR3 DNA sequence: TGCGCCAGCAGCCAAGGGGGGGGCCCCGATAATTCACCCCTCCACTTT. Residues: CASSQGGGPDNSPLHF.

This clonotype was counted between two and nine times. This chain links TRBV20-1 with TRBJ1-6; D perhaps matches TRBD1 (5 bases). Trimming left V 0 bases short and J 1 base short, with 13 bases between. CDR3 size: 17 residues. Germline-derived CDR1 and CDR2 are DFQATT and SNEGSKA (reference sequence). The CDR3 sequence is CSARDSAGRSYNSPLHF. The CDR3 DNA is TGCAGTGCTAGAGACTCGGCAGGGAGGTCCTATAATTCACCCCTCCACTTT.

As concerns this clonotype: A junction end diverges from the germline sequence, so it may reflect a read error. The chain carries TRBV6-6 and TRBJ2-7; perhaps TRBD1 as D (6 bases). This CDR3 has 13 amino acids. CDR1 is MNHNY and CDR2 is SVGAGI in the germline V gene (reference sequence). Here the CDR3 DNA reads TGTGTCAGCAGTTACTTGGACAGCTACGAGCAGTACTTC. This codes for CVSSYLDSYEQYF.

The CDR3 DNA follows: TGTGCCAGTGGCTCCTGGGACAGAGGAAACACCATATATTTT. This gives the protein CASGSWDRGNTIYF. This chain uses TRBV19 with TRBJ1-3; 7 bases align to TRBD1. The CDR3 covers 14 residues. J gave up 4 bases and V 8 bases, and 8 bases lay outside the gene matches. The germline V gene encodes CDR1 LNHDA and CDR2 SQIVND (reference sequence).

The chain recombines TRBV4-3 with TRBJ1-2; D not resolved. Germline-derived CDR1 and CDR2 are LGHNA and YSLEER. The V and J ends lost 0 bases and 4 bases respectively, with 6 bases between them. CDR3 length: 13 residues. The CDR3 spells CASSQDVGYGYTF. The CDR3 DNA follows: TGCGCCAGCAGCCAAGACGTGGGCTATGGCTACACCTTC.

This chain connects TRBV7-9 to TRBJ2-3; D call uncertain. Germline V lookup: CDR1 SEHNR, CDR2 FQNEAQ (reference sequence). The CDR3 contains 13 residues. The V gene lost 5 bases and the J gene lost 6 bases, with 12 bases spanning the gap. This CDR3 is CASSRSTGDTQYF. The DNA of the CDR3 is TGTGCCAGCAGCCGATCTACGGGTGATACGCAGTATTTT. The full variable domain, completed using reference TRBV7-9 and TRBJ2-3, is DTGVSQNPRHKITKRGQNVTFRCDPISEHNRLYWYRQTLGQGPEFLTYFQNEAQLEKSRLLSDRFSAERPKGSFSTLEIQRTEQGDSAMYLCASSRSTGDTQYFGPGTRLTVL.

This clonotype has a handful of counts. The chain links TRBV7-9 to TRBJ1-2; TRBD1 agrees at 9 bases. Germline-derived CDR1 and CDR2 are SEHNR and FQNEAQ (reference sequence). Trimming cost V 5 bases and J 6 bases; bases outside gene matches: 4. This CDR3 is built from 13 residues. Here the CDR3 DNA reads TGTGCCAGCAGCGTCGGACAGGGGCATGGCTACACCTTC. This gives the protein CASSVGQGHGYTF.

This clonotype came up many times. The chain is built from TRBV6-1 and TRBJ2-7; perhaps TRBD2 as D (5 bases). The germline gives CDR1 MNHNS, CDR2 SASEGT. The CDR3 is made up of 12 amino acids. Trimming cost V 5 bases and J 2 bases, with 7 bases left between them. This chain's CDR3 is CASSSGTYEQYF. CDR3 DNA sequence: TGTGCCAGCAGTTCCGGGACCTACGAGCAGTACTTC.

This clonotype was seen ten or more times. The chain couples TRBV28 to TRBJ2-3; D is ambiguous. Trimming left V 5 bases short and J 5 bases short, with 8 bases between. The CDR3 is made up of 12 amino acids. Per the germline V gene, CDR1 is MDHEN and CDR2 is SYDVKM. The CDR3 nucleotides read TGTGCCAGCAGTCTCTGGTTAGATACGCAGTATTTT. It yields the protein CASSLWLDTQYF.

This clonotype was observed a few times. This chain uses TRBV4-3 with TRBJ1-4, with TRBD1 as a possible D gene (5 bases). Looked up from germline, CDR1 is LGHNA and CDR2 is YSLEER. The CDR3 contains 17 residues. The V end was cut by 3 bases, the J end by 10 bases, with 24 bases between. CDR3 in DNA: TGCGCCAGCAGCCAGGCAGGTCGGGGGAACCAGGGTGGAAAACTGTTTTTT. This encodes CASSQAGRGNQGGKLFF.

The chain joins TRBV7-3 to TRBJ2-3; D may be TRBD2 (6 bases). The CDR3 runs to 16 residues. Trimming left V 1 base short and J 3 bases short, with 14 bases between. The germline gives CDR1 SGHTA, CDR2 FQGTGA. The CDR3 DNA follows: TGTGCCAGCAGCTTAATGGCTAGCGAAAGGACAGATACGCAGTATTTT. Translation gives CASSLMASERTDTQYF.

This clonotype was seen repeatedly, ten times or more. CDR3 loop: CSASRDGTNYGYTF. CDR3 nucleotides: TGCAGTGCTAGTAGGGACGGTACTAACTATGGCTACACCTTC. The chain is built from TRBV20-1 and TRBJ1-2, with a weak D call TRBD1 (5 bases). This CDR3 is built from 14 residues. Germline loops: CDR1 DFQATT, CDR2 SNEGSKA (reference sequence). The germline V and J ends were trimmed by 3 bases and 0 bases, with 11 bases remaining between them.